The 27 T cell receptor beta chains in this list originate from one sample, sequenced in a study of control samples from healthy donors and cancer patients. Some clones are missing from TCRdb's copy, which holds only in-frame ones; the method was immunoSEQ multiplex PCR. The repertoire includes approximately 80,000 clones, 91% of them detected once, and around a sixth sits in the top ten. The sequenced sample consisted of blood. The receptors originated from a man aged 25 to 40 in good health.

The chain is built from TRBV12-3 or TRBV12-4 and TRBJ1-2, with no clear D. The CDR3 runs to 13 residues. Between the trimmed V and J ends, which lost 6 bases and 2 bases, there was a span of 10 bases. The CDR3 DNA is TGTGCCAGCAGCGACATGACCAACTATGGCTACACCTTC. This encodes CASSDMTNYGYTF.

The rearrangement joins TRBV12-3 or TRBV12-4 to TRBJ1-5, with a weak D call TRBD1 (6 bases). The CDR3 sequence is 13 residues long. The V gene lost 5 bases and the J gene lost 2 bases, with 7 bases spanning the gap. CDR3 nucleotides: TGTGCCAGCAGTCGGACAGGCAATCAGCCCCAGCATTTT. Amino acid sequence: CASSRTGNQPQHF.

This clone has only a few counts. The CDR3 DNA is TGCGCCAGCAGCCCCGGGACGGCCTCCTATAATTCACCCCTCCACTTT. This encodes CASSPGTASYNSPLHF. The chain is built from TRBV5-1 and TRBJ1-6, with D possibly TRBD1 on 5 matching bases. V lost 4 bases and J 0 bases, leaving 11 bases between the germline ends. CDR3 size: 16 residues. Germline V gives CDR1 SGHRS, CDR2 YFSETQ.

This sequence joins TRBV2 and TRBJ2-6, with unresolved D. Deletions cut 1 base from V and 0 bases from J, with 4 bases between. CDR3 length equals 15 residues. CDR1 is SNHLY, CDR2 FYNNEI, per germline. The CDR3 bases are TGTGCCAGCAGTGAAGACAGCTCTGGGGCCAACGTCCTGACTTTC. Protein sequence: CASSEDSSGANVLTF.

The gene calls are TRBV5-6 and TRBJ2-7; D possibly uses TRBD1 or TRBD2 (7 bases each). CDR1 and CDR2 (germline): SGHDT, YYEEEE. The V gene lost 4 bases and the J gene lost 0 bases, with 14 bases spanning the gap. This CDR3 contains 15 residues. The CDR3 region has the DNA TGTGCCAGCAGCGGGGAGGGGGCTAGCTCCTACGAGCAGTACTTC. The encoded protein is CASSGEGASSYEQYF.

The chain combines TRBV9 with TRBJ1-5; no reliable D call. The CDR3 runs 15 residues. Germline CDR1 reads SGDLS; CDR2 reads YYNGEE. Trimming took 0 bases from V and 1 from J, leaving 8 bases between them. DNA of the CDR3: TGTGCCAGCAGCGTAGAGTCCGACAGCAATCAGCCCCAGCATTTT. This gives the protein CASSVESDSNQPQHF.

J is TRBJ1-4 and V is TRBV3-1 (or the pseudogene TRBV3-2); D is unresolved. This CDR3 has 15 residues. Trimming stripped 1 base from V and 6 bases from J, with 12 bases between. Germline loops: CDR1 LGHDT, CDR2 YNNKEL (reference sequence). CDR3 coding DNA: TGTGCCAGCAGCCAAGCCGAGTCAGAATATGAAAAACTGTTTTTT. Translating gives CASSQAESEYEKLFF.

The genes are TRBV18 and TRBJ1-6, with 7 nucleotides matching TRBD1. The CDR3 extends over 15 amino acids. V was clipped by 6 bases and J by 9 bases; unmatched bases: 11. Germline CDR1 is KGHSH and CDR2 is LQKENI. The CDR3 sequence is CASSPRDSTGSPLHF. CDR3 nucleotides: TGTGCCAGCTCGCCTCGGGACAGCACGGGTTCACCCCTCCACTTT.

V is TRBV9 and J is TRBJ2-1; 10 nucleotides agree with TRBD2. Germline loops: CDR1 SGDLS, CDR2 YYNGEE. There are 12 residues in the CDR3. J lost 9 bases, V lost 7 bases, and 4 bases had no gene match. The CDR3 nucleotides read TGTGCCAGCGGACTAGCGGCAGGTGAGCAGTTCTTC. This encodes CASGLAAGEQFF.

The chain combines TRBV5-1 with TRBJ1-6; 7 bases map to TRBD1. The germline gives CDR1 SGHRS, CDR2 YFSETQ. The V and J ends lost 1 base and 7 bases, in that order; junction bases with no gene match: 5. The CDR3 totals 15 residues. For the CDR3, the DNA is TGCGCCAGCAGCTTGAATACAGGGGCCAATTCACCCCTCCACTTT. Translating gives CASSLNTGANSPLHF.

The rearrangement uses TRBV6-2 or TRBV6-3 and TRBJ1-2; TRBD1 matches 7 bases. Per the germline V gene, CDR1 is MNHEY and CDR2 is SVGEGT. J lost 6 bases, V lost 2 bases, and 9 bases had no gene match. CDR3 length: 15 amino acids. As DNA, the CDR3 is TGTGCCAGCAGTTACGCGCGGGACAGCCTCGATGGCTACACCTTC. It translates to CASSYARDSLDGYTF.

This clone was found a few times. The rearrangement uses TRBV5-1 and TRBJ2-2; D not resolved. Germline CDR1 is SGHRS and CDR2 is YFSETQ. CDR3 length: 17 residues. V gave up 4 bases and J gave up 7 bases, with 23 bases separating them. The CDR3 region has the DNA TGCGCCAGCAGCCCCGACTTGGATAGGGATGTCGACGGGGAGCTGTTTTTT. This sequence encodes CASSPDLDRDVDGELFF.

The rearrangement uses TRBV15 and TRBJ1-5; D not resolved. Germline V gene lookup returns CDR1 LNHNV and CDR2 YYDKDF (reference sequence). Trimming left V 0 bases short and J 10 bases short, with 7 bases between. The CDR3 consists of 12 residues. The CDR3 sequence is CATSRDDQPQHF. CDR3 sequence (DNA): TGTGCCACCAGCAGAGATGACCAACCCCAGCATTTT. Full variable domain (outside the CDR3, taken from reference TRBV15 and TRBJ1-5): DAMVIQNPRYQVTQFGKPVTLSCSQTLNHNVMYWYQQKSSQAPKLLFHYYDKDFNNEADTPDNFQSRRPNTSFCFLDIRSPGLGDTAMYLCATSRDDQPQHFGDGTRLSIL.

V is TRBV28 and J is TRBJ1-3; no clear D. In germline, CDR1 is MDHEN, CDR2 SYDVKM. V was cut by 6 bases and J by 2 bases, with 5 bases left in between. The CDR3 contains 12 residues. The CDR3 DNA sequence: TGTGCCAGCAGCTTAGCTGGAAACACCATATATTTT. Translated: CASSLAGNTIYF.

The CDR3 loop is CASSEYATVGEQPQHF. Written as DNA, the CDR3 is TGTGCCAGCAGTGAATATGCGACAGTGGGGGAGCAGCCCCAGCATTTT. The V call is TRBV25-1, the J call TRBJ1-5, with D possibly being TRBD1 (5 bases). Germline values: CDR1 MGHDK, CDR2 SYGVNS. Deletions cut 0 bases from V and 7 bases from J, with 16 bases between. The CDR3 extends over 16 amino acids.

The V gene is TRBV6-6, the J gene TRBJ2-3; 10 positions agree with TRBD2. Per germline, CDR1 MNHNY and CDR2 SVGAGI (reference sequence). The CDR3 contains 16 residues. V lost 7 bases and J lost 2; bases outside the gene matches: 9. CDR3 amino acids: CASTWGLAPLTDTQYF. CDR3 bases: TGTGCCAGCACCTGGGGACTAGCGCCACTCACAGATACGCAGTATTTT.

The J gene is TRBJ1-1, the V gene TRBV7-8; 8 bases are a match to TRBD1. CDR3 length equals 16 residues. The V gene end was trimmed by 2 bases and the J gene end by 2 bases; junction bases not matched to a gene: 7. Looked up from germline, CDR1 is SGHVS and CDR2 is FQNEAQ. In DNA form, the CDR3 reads TGTGCCAGCAGCTTATGGTGGACAGGGACCAACACTGAAGCTTTCTTT. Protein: CASSLWWTGTNTEAFF. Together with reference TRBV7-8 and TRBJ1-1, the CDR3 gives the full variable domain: GAGVSQSPRYKVAKRGQDVALRCDPISGHVSLFWYQQALGQGPEFLTYFQNEAQLDKSGLPSDRFFAERPEGSVSTLKIQRTQQEDSAVYLCASSLWWTGTNTEAFFGQGTRLTVV.

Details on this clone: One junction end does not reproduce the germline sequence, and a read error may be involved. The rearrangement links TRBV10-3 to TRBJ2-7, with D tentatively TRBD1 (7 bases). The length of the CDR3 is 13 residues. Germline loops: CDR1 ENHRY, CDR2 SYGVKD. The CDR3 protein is CALRGARSGEQYF. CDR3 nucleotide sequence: TGTGCCCTCAGGGGGGCCCGTTCGGGGGAGCAGTACTTC.

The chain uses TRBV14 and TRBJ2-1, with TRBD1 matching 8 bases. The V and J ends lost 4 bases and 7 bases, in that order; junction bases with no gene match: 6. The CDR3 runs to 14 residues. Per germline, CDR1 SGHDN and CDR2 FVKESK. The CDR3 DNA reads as TGTGCCAGCAGCCGGTACAGGGGGTGGAATGAGCAGTTCTTC. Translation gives CASSRYRGWNEQFF.

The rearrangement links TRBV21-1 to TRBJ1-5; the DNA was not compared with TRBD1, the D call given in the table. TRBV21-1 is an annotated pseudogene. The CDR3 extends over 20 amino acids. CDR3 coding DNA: TGTGCCAGCAGCAAAGAATTGGCGGACAGGCCAATGGGACTTTATCAGCCCCAGCATTTT. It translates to CASSKELADRPMGLYQPQHF.

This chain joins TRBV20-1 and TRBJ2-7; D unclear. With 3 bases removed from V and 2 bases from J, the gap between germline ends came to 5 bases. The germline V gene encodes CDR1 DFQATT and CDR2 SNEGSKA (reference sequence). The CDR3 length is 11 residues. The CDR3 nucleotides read TGCAGTGCTAGTCGTACCTACGAGCAGTACTTC. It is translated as CSASRTYEQYF.

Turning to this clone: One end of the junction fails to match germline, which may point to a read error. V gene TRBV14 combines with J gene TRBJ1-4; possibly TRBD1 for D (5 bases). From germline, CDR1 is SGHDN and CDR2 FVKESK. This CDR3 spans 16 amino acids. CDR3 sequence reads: CASSHDRGPTNEKLFF. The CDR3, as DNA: TGTGCCAGCAGCCACGACCGGGGACCAACAAATGAAAAACTGTTTTTT. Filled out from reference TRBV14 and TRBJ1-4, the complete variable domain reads EAGVTQFPSHSVIEKGQTVTLRCDPISGHDNLYWYRRVMGKEIKFLLHFVKESKQDESGMPNNRFLAERTGGTYSTLKVQPAELEDSGVYFCASSHDRGPTNEKLFFGSGTQLSVL.

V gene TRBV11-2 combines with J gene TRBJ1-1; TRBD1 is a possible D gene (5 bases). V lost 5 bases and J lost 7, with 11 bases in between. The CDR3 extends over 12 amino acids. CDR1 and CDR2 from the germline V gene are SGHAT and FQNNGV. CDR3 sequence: CASSTQGFEAFF. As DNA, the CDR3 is TGTGCCAGCAGCACCCAGGGATTTGAAGCTTTCTTT.

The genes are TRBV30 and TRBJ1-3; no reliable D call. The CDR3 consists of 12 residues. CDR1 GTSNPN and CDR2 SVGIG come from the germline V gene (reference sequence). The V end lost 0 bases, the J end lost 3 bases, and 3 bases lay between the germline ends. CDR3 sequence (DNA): TGTGCCTGGAGTGTACGTGGAAACACCATATATTTT. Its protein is CAWSVRGNTIYF.

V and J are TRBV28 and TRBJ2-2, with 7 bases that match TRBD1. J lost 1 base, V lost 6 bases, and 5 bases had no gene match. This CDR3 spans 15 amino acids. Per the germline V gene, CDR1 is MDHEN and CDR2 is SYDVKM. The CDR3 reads CASRTGAGNTGELFF. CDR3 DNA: TGTGCCAGCAGAACAGGGGCTGGGAACACCGGGGAGCTGTTTTTT.

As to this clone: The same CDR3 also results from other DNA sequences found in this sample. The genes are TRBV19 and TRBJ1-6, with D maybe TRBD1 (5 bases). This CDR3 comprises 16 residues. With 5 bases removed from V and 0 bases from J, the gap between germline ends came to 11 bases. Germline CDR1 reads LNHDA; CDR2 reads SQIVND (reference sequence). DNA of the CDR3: TGTGCCAGTAGTCCCGGGGGGAGCTCCTATAATTCACCCCTCCACTTT. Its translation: CASSPGGSSYNSPLHF.

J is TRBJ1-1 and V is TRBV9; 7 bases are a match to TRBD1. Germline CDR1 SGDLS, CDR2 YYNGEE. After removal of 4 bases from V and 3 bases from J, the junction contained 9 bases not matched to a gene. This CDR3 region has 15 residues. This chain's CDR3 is CASSRDPGTDTEAFF. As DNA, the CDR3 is TGTGCCAGCAGCCGTGACCCCGGGACAGACACTGAAGCTTTCTTT. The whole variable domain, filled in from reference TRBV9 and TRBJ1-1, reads DSGVTQTPKHLITATGQRVTLRCSPRSGDLSVYWYQQSLDQGLQFLIQYYNGEERAKGNILERFSAQQFPDLHSELNLSSLELGDSALYFCASSRDPGTDTEAFFGQGTRLTVV.